The source of this T cell receptor beta chain is a study of pediatric ulcerative colitis. General study points: Rectal pinch biopsies may have included blood-derived T cells, especially in patients with overt colitis.

The survey-level immunoSEQ assay was used. Clones were read by immunoSEQ multiplex PCR, and TCRdb kept only the in-frame ones, dropping some. In the table there are around 36,000 clones, about three quarters of which are singletons. One to two pinch biopsies were taken from the rectum during colonoscopy. The diagnostic colonoscopy in ulcerative colitis patients preceded any immunosuppressive treatment. Regarding this clone: The antigen is not known.

The CDR3 loop spans 14 amino acids. Per the germline V gene, CDR1 is MNHEY and CDR2 is SVGAGI. V shed 5 bases and J shed 3 bases, with 13 bases lying between them. The clonotype was recovered from a boy aged 5-17 years with mild ulcerative colitis. The sequenced sample was gut tissue. The chain combines TRBV6-5 with TRBJ1-1; D is unclear. The CDR3 bases are TGTGCCAGCAGTGTACATCCGGCGGACACTGAAGCTTTCTTT. It codes for CASSVHPADTEAFF.